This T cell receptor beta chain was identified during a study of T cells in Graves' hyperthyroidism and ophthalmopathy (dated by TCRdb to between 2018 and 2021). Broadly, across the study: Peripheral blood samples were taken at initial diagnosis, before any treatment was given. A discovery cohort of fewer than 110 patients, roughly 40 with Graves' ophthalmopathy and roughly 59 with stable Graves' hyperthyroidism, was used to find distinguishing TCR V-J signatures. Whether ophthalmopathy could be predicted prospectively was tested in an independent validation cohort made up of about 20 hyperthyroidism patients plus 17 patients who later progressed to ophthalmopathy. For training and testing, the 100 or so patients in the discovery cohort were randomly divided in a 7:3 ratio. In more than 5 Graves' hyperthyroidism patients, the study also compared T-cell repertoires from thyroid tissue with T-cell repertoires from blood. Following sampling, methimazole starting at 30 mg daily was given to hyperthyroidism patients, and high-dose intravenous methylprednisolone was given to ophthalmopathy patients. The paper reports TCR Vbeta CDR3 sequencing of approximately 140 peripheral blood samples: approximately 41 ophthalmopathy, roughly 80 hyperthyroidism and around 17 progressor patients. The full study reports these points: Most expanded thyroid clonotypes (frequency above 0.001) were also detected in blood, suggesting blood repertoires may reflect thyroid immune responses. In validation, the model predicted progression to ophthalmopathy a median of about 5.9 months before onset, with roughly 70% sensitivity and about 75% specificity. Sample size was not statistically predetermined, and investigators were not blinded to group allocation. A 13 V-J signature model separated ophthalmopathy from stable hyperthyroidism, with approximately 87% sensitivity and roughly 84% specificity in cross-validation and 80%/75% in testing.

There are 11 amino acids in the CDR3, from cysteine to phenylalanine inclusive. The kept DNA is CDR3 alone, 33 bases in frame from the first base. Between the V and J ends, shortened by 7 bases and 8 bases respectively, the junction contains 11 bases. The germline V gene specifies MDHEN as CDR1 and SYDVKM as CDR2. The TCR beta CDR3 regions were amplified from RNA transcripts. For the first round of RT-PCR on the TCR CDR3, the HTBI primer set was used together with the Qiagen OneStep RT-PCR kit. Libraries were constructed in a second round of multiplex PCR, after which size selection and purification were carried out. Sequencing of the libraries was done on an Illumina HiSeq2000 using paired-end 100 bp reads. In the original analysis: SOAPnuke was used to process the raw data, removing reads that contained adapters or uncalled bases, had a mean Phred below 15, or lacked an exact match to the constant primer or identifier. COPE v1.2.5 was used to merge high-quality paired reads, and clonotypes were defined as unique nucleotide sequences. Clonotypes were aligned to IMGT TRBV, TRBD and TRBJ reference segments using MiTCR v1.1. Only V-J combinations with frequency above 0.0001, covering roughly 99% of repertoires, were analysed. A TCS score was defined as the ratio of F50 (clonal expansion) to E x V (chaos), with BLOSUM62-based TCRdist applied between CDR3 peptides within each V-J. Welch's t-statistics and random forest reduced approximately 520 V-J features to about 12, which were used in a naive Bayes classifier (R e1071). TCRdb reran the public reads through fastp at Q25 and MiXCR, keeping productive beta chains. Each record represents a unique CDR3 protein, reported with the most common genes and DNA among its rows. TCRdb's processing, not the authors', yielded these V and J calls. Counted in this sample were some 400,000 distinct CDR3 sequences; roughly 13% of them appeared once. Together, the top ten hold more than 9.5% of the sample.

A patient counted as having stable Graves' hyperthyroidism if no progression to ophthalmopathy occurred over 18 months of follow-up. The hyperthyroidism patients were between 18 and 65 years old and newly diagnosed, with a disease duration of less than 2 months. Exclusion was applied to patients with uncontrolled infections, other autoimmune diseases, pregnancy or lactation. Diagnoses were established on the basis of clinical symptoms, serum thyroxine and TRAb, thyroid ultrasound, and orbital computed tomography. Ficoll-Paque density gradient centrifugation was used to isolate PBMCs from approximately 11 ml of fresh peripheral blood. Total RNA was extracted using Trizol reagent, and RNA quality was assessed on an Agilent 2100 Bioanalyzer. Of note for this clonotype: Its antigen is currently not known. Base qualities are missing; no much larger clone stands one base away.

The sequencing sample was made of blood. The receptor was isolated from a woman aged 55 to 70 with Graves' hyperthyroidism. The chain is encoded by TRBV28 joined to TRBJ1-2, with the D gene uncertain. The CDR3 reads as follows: CASTKWTGYTF. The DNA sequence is TGTGCCAGCACCAAATGGACCGGCTACACCTTC.